The entry that follows covers one T cell receptor beta chain sequence. This sample was taken from a study of PD-1 blockade in mismatch repair-deficient tumors. Some clones are missing from TCRdb's copy, which holds only in-frame ones; the method was immunoSEQ multiplex PCR. The repertoire consists of some 27,000 clones, with around 84% occurring once and the leading ten covering approximately 3%. The TCR-sequenced patients were three responders to pembrolizumab. The CDR3 length is 14 residues. The V gene lost 1 base and the J gene lost 4 bases, with 9 bases spanning the gap. Germline V gene sequence: CDR1 MDHEN, CDR2 SYDVKM.

This rearrangement joins TRBV28 to TRBJ2-3, with a tentative D call TRBD1 (5 bases). The sample in question was PBMCs, obtained before pembrolizumab treatment. This receptor was taken from an adult with mismatch repair-deficient cancer. CDR3 residues: CASSLYQGPDTQYF. The CDR3 DNA sequence: TGTGCCAGCAGTTTATATCAGGGCCCAGATACGCAGTATTTT.